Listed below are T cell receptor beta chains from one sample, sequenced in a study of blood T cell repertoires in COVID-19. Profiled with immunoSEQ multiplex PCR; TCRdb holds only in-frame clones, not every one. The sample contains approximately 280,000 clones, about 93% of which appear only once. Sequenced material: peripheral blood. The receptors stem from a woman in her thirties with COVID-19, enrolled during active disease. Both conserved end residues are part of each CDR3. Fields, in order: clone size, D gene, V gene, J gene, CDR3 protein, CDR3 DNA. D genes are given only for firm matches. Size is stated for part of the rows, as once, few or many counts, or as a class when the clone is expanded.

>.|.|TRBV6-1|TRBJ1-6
CASSALVRTRNNSPLHF
TGTGCCAGCAGTGCCCTTGTACGGACTCGAAATAATTCACCCCTCCACTTT
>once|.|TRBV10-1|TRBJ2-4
CASSEKGAGIQYF
TGCGCCAGCAGTGAAAAAGGGGCCGGCATTCAGTACTTC
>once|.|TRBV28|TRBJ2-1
CASTPRGYPNNEQFF
TGTGCCAGCACCCCTAGGGGTTACCCCAACAATGAGCAGTTCTTC
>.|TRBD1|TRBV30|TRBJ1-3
CAWTRGQVNSGNTIYF
TGTGCCTGGACCCGAGGACAGGTCAACTCTGGAAACACCATATATTTT
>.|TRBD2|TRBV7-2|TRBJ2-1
CASSLQGLAGVSPYNEQFF
TGTGCCAGCAGCTTACAGGGACTAGCGGGAGTGTCCCCCTACAATGAGCAGTTCTTC
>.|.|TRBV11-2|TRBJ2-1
CASSLVSLVNEQFF
TGTGCCAGCAGCTTAGTTTCCCTAGTCAATGAGCAGTTCTTC
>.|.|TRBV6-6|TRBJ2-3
CASSTTTADTQYF
TGTGCCAGCAGTACAACGACAGCAGATACGCAGTATTTT
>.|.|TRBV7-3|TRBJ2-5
CAVSGTQYF
TGTGCCGTCTCGGGGACCCAGTACTTC
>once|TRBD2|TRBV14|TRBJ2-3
CASSQEKTSGTSDTQYF
TGTGCCAGCAGCCAAGAAAAGACTAGCGGGACCTCAGATACGCAGTATTTT
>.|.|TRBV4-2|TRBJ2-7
CASSQGLNEQYF
TGTGCCAGCAGCCAAGGGCTCAACGAGCAGTACTTC
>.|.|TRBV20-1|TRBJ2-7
CSASQLRLDSYEQYF
TGCAGTGCTAGTCAGTTGCGACTAGACTCCTACGAGCAGTACTTC
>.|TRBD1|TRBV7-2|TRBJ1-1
CASSQGQGRVEAFF
TGTGCCAGCAGCCAGGGACAGGGGCGGGTTGAAGCTTTCTTT
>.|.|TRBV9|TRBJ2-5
CASSVEGVQETQYF
TGTGCCAGCAGCGTAGAAGGAGTCCAAGAGACCCAGTACTTC
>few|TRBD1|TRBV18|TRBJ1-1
CASSPMTGTANTEAFF
TGTGCCAGCTCACCAATGACCGGGACAGCGAACACTGAAGCTTTCTTT